This T cell receptor (beta chain) was recorded in a study of CD8+CD57+ T cells in acquired aplastic anemia. Study in general: Each DNA sample taken from sorted CD4+ and CD8+ cells came to approximately 3.3 ug on average. Healthy donor CD4+ cell samples had a mean of about 11 million reads. Study results and limitations: Simpson's diversity of CD8+ cells was not significantly different in patients compared with controls. Patients and controls shared twenty-nine CD8+ CDR3 sequences.

The V segment lost 4 bases and the J segment 4 bases; nucleotides outside the gene matches: 1. The CDR3 length is 12 residues. Template material for TCR beta VDJ and CDR3 profiling consisted of genomic DNA. TCRdb called the reads again in MiXCR, with one record for every CDR3 protein. The sample shows 150,000 to 200,000 distinct CDR3 sequences, about half of them seen only once. Note on this clonotype: Its antigen is unknown.

The TCR originated in a human donor in good health. The genes are TRBV6-7 and TRBJ2-7; the match to TRBD1 covers 7 bases. TRBV6-7 is sorted into the ORF group, with uncertain function. Sequences were obtained from sorted CD4+, CD8+, or CD8+CD57+ T cells (not recorded which) from PBMCs. For the CDR3, the DNA is TGTGCCAGCAGTTGGACAGGTTACGAGCAGTACTTC. This gives the protein CASSWTGYEQYF.